This TCR beta chain was documented in a study of molecular identifiers for immune sequencing clone quantification. This CDR3 is 11 amino acids long. With 10 bases removed from V and 4 bases from J, the gap between germline ends came to 9 bases. This clonotype came up many times. Sorted cells numbering about 19,000 to 1,000,000, with 10%, 30% or 50% RNA, yielded the naive CD8 libraries. Sorting isolated naive CD8 T cells as CD8+CD4-CCR7+CD45RA+ events. TCRdb fed the PCR reads into MiXCR, producing one record per CDR3 protein. The table has under 800,000 distinct CDR3 sequences, about 25% seen once. Source material: naive CD8+ T cells from blood, with Jurkat cell RNA spiked in. Subset indicated: FACS-sorted CD8+CD4-CCR7+CD45RA+ naive T cells. The chain is built from TRBV12-3 or TRBV12-4 and TRBJ2-3; either TRBD1 or TRBD2 may fit D (5 bases each). The source is a human donor in good health. Some libraries in this study had Jurkat cell RNA spiked in. The CDR3: CAIGTSDTQYF. CDR3 sequence (DNA): TGTGCCATCGGGACCTCAGATACGCAGTATTTT.